Below are 20 T cell receptor beta chains sequenced from a single sample in a study of blood T cell repertoires in COVID-19. Some clones are missing from TCRdb's copy, which holds only in-frame ones; the method was immunoSEQ multiplex PCR. The sample consists of around 360,000 clones, more than 85% of them appearing once. Sequenced input: PBMCs or T cells enriched from blood (not recorded which). These receptors all stem from a woman in her twenties or thirties who had recovered from COVID-19.

V usage is TRBV7-9 and J usage is TRBJ1-6, with 9 bases identical to TRBD1. The CDR3 consists of 14 residues. Germline V lookup: CDR1 SEHNR, CDR2 FQNEAQ (reference sequence). Losses at the gene ends were 6 bases for V and 5 bases for J; bases not matched to a gene: 2. This chain's CDR3 is CASSRTGDNSPLHF. CDR3 nucleotides: TGTGCCAGCAGTCGGACAGGGGATAATTCACCCCTCCACTTT. The full variable domain, its missing parts supplied by reference TRBV7-9 and TRBJ1-6, is DTGVSQNPRHKITKRGQNVTFRCDPISEHNRLYWYRQTLGQGPEFLTYFQNEAQLEKSRLLSDRFSAERPKGSFSTLEIQRTEQGDSAMYLCASSRTGDNSPLHFGNGTRLTVT.

The chain combines TRBV2 with TRBJ2-1; TRBD2 agrees at 8 bases. Trimming removed 5 bases from V and 3 bases from J; junction bases left unmatched: 6. Germline-derived CDR1 and CDR2 are SNHLY and FYNNEI. CDR3 size: 15 residues. CDR3 nucleotides: TGTGCCAGCAGTTCTCTAGCGGGCCTCTACAATGAGCAGTTCTTC. This encodes CASSSLAGLYNEQFF.

The chain combines TRBV7-2 with TRBJ2-5; 8 positions match TRBD2. This CDR3 is 14 amino acids long. CDR1 and CDR2 from the germline V gene are SGHTA and FQGNSA. J was trimmed by 5 bases and V by 4 bases; bases with no gene match: 6. CDR3 amino acids: CASSSGGGLETQYF. CDR3 nucleotide sequence: TGTGCCAGCAGCTCCGGCGGGGGGCTGGAGACCCAGTACTTC.

This clone was observed a single time. CDR3 protein: CASSFWQGGHEQYF. In nucleotides, the CDR3 is TGTGCCAGCAGCTTTTGGCAGGGAGGTCACGAGCAGTACTTC. The chain couples TRBV7-9 to TRBJ2-7; maybe TRBD2 (6 bases). The CDR3 consists of 14 residues. V was trimmed by 3 bases and J by 5 bases, leaving 14 bases between them. Germline CDR1 SEHNR, CDR2 FQNEAQ (reference sequence).

The chain is built from TRBV27 and TRBJ2-6; D not certain. V was pared by 6 bases and J by 1 base, with 13 bases between. Germline CDR1 reads MNHEY; CDR2 reads SMNVEV (reference sequence). The length of the CDR3 is 16 residues. CDR3 protein: CASSRLLGSGANVLTF. CDR3 in DNA: TGTGCCAGCAGCCGACTTCTTGGGTCTGGGGCCAACGTCCTGACTTTC.

CDR3 in DNA: TGTGCCAGCAGCAAGACAGGGTCCCAAGAGACCCAGTACTTC. It codes for CASSKTGSQETQYF. The V gene is TRBV7-3, the J gene TRBJ2-5, with 7 bases aligning to TRBD1. The length of the CDR3 is 14 residues. Germline CDR1 reads SGHTA; CDR2 reads FQGTGA. Trimming cost V 5 bases and J 1 base; bases outside gene matches: 4.

DNA for the CDR3: TGCGCCAGCAGCTTGGATGACAGCTCTGGAAACACCATATATTTT. Protein product: CASSLDDSSGNTIYF. V gene TRBV5-1 combines with J gene TRBJ1-3; D is possibly TRBD1 (5 bases). The CDR3 has 15 residues. CDR1 is SGHRS and CDR2 is YFSETQ in the germline V gene. Trimming left V 0 bases short and J 0 bases short, with 7 bases between.

The CDR3 coding sequence is TGTGCCAGCAGCTTGGGGGGGACTAGCTTAGGGGAGACCCAGTACTTC. Encoded protein: CASSLGGTSLGETQYF. The V call is TRBV5-5, the J call TRBJ2-5, with 9 bases aligning to TRBD2. Trimming at V came to 0 bases and at J to 5 bases, leaving 8 bases not matched to a gene. The CDR3 covers 16 residues. Germline CDR1 and CDR2: SGHKS and YYEKEE (reference sequence).

The chain combines TRBV7-6 with TRBJ1-6, with 7 positions matching TRBD1. Germline CDR1 SGHVS, CDR2 FNYEAQ. CDR3 length: 16 residues. V shed 0 bases and J 6 bases; nucleotides not matched to a gene: 5. DNA for the CDR3: TGTGCCAGCAGCTTAGCGGGGACAGCCTTTAATTCACCCCTCCACTTT. Translated: CASSLAGTAFNSPLHF.

The chain is built from TRBV27 and TRBJ1-5; D remains unclear. V lost 4 bases to trimming and J lost 7 bases, with 8 bases between them. The CDR3 spans 12 residues. In germline, CDR1 is MNHEY, CDR2 SMNVEV (reference sequence). The CDR3 DNA reads as TGTGCCAGCAGTTCCGTCGGGCAGCCCCAGCATTTT. This encodes CASSSVGQPQHF.

The rearrangement uses TRBV6-5 and TRBJ2-7; maybe TRBD2 (5 bases). The germline CDR1 and CDR2 sequences are MNHEY and SVGAGI. This CDR3 has 14 residues. The V and J ends lost 0 bases and 2 bases respectively, with 8 bases between them. The CDR3 bases are TGTGCCAGCAGTTACTCGAGGGCAGCCTACGAGCAGTACTTC. Residues: CASSYSRAAYEQYF.

The V gene is TRBV15, the J gene TRBJ2-7; D perhaps matches TRBD2 (6 bases). V was cut by 1 base and J by 1 base, with 11 bases left in between. Germline CDR1 LNHNV, CDR2 YYDKDF (reference sequence). The CDR3 runs to 15 residues. This CDR3 is CATSRVAGQSYEQYF. As DNA, the CDR3 is TGTGCCACCAGCAGAGTTGCGGGGCAGTCCTACGAGCAGTACTTC.

The chain's CDR3 is CASSQDRQGAVSYNEQFF. DNA for the CDR3: TGCGCCAGCAGCCAAGATCGTCAGGGGGCGGTCTCCTACAATGAGCAGTTCTTC. The gene calls are TRBV4-1 and TRBJ2-1, with 8 bases fitting TRBD1. CDR1 is MGHRA and CDR2 is YSYEKL in the germline V gene. This CDR3 is built from 18 residues. V was pared by 0 bases and J by 0 bases, with 7 bases of the junction left unmatched.

The genes are TRBV2 and TRBJ1-4; D gene ambiguous. V was clipped by 10 bases and J by 5 bases, with 23 bases between them. This CDR3 contains 16 residues. CDR1 and CDR2 from the germline V gene are SNHLY and FYNNEI. This chain's CDR3 is CATLDGPGISNEKLFF. The CDR3 nucleotides are TGTGCCACCTTAGACGGTCCCGGGATTTCGAATGAAAAACTGTTTTTT. Full variable domain (remainder filled in from reference TRBV2 and TRBJ1-4): EPEVTQTPSHQVTQMGQEVILRCVPISNHLYFYWYRQILGQKVEFLVSFYNNEISEKSEIFDDQFSVERPDGSNFTLKIRSTKLEDSAMYFCATLDGPGISNEKLFFGSGTQLSVL.

The genes are TRBV28 and TRBJ2-5; TRBD2 aligns across 8 bases. V trimming: 6 bases; J trimming: 1 base; junction bases outside the gene matches: 7. The length of the CDR3 is 15 residues. The V gene's germline CDR1 is MDHEN and CDR2 SYDVKM. The CDR3 spells CASRVAGGLQETQYF. The CDR3 bases are TGTGCCAGCAGGGTGGCGGGGGGCCTCCAAGAGACCCAGTACTTC.

The gene calls are TRBV28 and TRBJ2-7, with 8 bases aligning to TRBD2. Trimming at V came to 4 bases and at J to 2 bases, leaving 10 bases not matched to a gene. The CDR3 has 16 residues. CDR1 is MDHEN and CDR2 is SYDVKM in the germline V gene. CDR3 protein: CASSSPGREAAYEQYF. DNA for the CDR3: TGTGCCAGCAGTTCCCCCGGGCGGGAGGCCGCCTACGAGCAGTACTTC.

This chain links TRBV7-2 with TRBJ2-1; TRBD2 is a possible D gene (6 bases). Trimming removed 4 bases from V and 0 bases from J, with 10 bases in between. The CDR3 extends over 15 amino acids. The V gene's germline CDR1 is SGHTA and CDR2 FQGNSA. The CDR3 DNA is TGTGCCAGCAGCTCCGGGGGAAGCTCCTACAATGAGCAGTTCTTC. It encodes CASSSGGSSYNEQFF.

This chain uses TRBV12-5 with TRBJ2-3, with 8 bases fitting TRBD1. V shed 6 bases, J shed 1 base, and the junction held 3 bases outside the gene matches. The CDR3 has 14 residues. Germline V gene data show CDR1 as LGHNT and CDR2 as FRNRAP. The CDR3 DNA reads TGTGCTAGTGGGCCGGGACAGGGCACAGATACGCAGTATTTT. Translated, it gives CASGPGQGTDTQYF.

V usage is TRBV27 and J usage is TRBJ1-4; a weak D match, TRBD1 (6 bases). CDR1 and CDR2 (germline): MNHEY, SMNVEV (reference sequence). With 8 bases removed from V and 0 bases from J, the gap between germline ends came to 10 bases. The CDR3 has 14 amino acids. This chain's CDR3 is CASRGGATNEKLFF. In DNA, the CDR3 is TGTGCCAGCCGAGGGGGGGCAACTAATGAAAAACTGTTTTTT.

The rearrangement links TRBV28 to TRBJ2-7, with a tentative D call TRBD1 (6 bases). Germline values: CDR1 MDHEN, CDR2 SYDVKM. V lost 4 bases to trimming and J lost 4 bases, with 11 bases between them. The CDR3 has 13 residues. This CDR3 reads CASSSTGSYEQYF. In nucleotides, the CDR3 is TGTGCCAGCAGTTCGACAGGCTCGTACGAGCAGTACTTC.